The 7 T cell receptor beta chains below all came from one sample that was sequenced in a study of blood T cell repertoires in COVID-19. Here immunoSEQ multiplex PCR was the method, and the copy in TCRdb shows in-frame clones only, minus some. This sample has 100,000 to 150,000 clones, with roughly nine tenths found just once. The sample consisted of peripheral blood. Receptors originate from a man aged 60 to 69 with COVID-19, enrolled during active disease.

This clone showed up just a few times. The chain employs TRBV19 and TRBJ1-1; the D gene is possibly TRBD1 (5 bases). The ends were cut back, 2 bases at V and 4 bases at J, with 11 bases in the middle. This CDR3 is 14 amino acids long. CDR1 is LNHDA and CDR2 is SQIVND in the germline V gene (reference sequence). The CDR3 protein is CASSIWGGTTEAFF. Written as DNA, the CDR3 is TGTGCCAGTAGTATATGGGGGGGAACCACTGAAGCTTTCTTT.

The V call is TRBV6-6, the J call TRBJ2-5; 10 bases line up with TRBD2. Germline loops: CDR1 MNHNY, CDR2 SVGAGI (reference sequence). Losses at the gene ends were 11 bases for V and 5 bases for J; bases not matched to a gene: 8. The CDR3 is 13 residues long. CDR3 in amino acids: CASSLAGDETQYF. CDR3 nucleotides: TGTGCCTCCAGTCTAGCGGGAGACGAGACCCAGTACTTC.

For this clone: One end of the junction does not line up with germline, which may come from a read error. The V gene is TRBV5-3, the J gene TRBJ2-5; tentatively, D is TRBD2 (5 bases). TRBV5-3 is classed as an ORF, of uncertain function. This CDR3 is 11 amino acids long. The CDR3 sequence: CARSCGVNGDF. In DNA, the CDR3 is TGTGCCAGAAGCTGTGGGGTCAACGGGGACTTC.

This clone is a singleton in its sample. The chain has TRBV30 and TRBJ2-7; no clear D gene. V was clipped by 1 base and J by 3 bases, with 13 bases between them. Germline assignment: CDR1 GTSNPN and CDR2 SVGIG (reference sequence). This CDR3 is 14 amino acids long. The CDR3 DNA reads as TGTGCCTGGAGTGGGCCAGGAATAGGCTACGAGCAGTACTTC. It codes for CAWSGPGIGYEQYF.

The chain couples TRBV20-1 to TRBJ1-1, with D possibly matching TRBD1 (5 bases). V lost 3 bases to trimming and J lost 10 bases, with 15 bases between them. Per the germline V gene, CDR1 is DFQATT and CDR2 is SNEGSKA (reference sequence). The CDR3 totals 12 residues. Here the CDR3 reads CSASRQSWGAFF. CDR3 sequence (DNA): TGCAGTGCTAGTCGACAGTCTTGGGGAGCTTTCTTT.

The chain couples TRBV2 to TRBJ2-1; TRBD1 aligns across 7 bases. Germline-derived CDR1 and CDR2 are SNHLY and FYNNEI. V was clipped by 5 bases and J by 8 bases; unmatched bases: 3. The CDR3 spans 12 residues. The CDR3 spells CASSRQGDEQFF. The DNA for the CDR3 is TGTGCCAGCAGTCGACAGGGCGATGAGCAGTTCTTC.

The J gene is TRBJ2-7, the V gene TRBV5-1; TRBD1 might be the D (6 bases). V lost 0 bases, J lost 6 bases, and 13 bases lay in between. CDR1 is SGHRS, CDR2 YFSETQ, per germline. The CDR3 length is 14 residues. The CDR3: CASSLEGQGTEQYF. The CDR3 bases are TGCGCCAGCAGCTTGGAGGGACAAGGTACCGAGCAGTACTTC.